Listed below are T cell receptor beta chains from one sample, sequenced in a study of cytomegalovirus exposure and HLA in healthy donors. The data were produced by immunoSEQ multiplex PCR, yet TCRdb's version contains in-frame clones alone and is incomplete. The sample has tens of thousands of clones, roughly 74% seen once; the top ten hold 7.8%. Sample: PBMCs. These receptors originate from a man aged 18-30 years in good health and CMV-seropositive. CDR3s include the opening cysteine and the closing phenylalanine or tryptophan. The D gene is left open where the match is weak. Some rows have no size entry. The others give once, few or many, or a class for an expanded clone.

D: TRBD1; V: TRBV6-1; size: NA; J: TRBJ1-1; DNA: TGTGCCAGCAGGGGACAGATGAACACTGAAGCTTTCTTT; CDR3: CASRGQMNTEAFF
D: NA; V: TRBV5-1; size: NA; J: TRBJ1-3; DNA: TGCGCCAGCAGCTTGACGGGGTTGGTCGGAAACACCATATATTTT; CDR3: CASSLTGLVGNTIYF
D: TRBD1; V: TRBV10-3; size: NA; J: TRBJ1-3; DNA: TGTGCCATCAGTGGACAGGGCCTACTCTCTGGAAACACCATATATTTT; CDR3: CAISGQGLLSGNTIYF
D: TRBD1; V: TRBV28; size: NA; J: TRBJ2-7; DNA: TGTGCCACCAGGACAGGGGGCTCCTACGAGCAGTACTTC; CDR3: CATRTGGSYEQYF
D: NA; V: TRBV13; size: once; J: TRBJ2-7; DNA: TGTGCCAGCAGCTTAGGCCCGACTAGCTACGAGCAGTACTTC; CDR3: CASSLGPTSYEQYF
D: NA; V: TRBV30; size: NA; J: TRBJ2-3; DNA: TGTGCCTGGAGCACTACAGGATACGACACAGATACGCAGTATTTT; CDR3: CAWSTTGYDTDTQYF
D: TRBD1; V: TRBV19; size: NA; J: TRBJ2-7; DNA: TGTGCCAGGACCCGGACAGGGCGCGAGCAGTACTTC; CDR3: CARTRTGREQYF
D: NA; V: TRBV19; size: NA; J: TRBJ1-2; DNA: TGTGCCAGTAGTATAGCTACAGAATATGGCTACACCTTC; CDR3: CASSIATEYGYTF
D: TRBD1; V: TRBV6-1; size: NA; J: TRBJ1-2; DNA: TGTGCCAGCGGGGACAGGACGCCCCCCCTCTATGGCTACACCTTC; CDR3: CASGDRTPPLYGYTF
D: TRBD1; V: TRBV15; size: NA; J: TRBJ2-1; DNA: TGTGCCACCAGCACCGATTCAACAGGGGGTGTGCAGTTCTTC; CDR3: CATSTDSTGGVQFF
D: NA; V: TRBV30; size: NA; J: TRBJ2-1; DNA: TGTGCCTGGGACCGCAGGGGTGCCTACAATGAGCAGTTCTTC; CDR3: CAWDRRGAYNEQFF
D: NA; V: TRBV18; size: NA; J: TRBJ2-7; DNA: TGTGCCAGCTCACCTACAGACCACGGGGCCTACGAGCAGTACTTC; CDR3: CASSPTDHGAYEQYF
D: TRBD1; V: TRBV12-5; size: NA; J: TRBJ1-3; DNA: TGTGCTAGTGGTCCCCCCACAACAGGGGAGAGGGGCCCTGGAGGAAACACCATATATTTT; CDR3: CASGPPTTGERGPGGNTIYF
D: NA; V: TRBV6-6; size: NA; J: TRBJ2-1; DNA: TGTGCCAGCTTGATCCCGGGGGGCCTCTACAATGAGCAGTTCTTC; CDR3: CASLIPGGLYNEQFF
D: TRBD2; V: TRBV5-1; size: NA; J: TRBJ2-3; DNA: TGCGCCAGTCGGAAGCTAGCGGATGCAGATACGCAGTATTTT; CDR3: CASRKLADADTQYF
D: NA; V: TRBV6-1; size: NA; J: TRBJ2-2; DNA: TGTGCCAGCAGAGGGGGTTCGTGGAACACCGGGGAGCTGTTTTTT; CDR3: CASRGGSWNTGELFF
D: NA; V: TRBV6-5; size: few; J: TRBJ1-1; DNA: TGTGCCAGCAGTAAGTCAGGGGCTACGAACACTGAAGCTTTCTTT; CDR3: CASSKSGATNTEAFF
D: NA; V: TRBV13; size: NA; J: TRBJ1-1; DNA: TGTGCCAGCAGCCCGAGGAACGGGGAGAACACTGAAGCTTTCTTT; CDR3: CASSPRNGENTEAFF
D: NA; V: TRBV6-5; size: NA; J: TRBJ1-5; DNA: TGTGCCAGCAGTTACGACTCCTCGGGAGCTCAGCCCCAGCATTTT; CDR3: CASSYDSSGAQPQHF
D: NA; V: TRBV7-9; size: once; J: TRBJ2-7; DNA: TGTGCCAGCAGCCAGGGGTCCTACGAGCAGTACTTC; CDR3: CASSQGSYEQYF
D: NA; V: TRBV7-6; size: NA; J: TRBJ2-2; DNA: TGTGCCAGCAGCTTAGGTGGCGGGTCGAACACCGGGGAGCTGTTTTTT; CDR3: CASSLGGGSNTGELFF
D: NA; V: TRBV30; size: once; J: TRBJ2-5; DNA: TGTGCCTGGAGTTTCACAGGATTGGAGACCCAGTACTTC; CDR3: CAWSFTGLETQYF
D: NA; V: TRBV4-1; size: NA; J: TRBJ2-1; DNA: TGCGCCAGCAGAAAAATCGGACTTGATTCTCCTGAGCAGTTCTTC; CDR3: CASRKIGLDSPEQFF
D: TRBD1; V: TRBV5-4; size: NA; J: TRBJ2-1; DNA: TGTGCCAGCAGCTTTTTTACAGGGGGCAACAATGAGCAGTTCTTC; CDR3: CASSFFTGGNNEQFF